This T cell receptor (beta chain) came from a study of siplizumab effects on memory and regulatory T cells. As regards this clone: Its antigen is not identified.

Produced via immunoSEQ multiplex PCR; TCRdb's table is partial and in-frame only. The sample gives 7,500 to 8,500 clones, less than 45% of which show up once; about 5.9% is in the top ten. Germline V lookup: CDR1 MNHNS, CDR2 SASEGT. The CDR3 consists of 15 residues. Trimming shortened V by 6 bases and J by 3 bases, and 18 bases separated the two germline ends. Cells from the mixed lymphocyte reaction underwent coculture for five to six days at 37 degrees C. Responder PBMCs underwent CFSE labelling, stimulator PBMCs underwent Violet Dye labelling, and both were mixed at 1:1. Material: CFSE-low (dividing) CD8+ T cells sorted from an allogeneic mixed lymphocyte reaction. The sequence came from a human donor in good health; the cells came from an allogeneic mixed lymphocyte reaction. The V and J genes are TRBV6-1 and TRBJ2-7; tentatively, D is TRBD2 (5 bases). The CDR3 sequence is CASRTQAGGHYEQYF. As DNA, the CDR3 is TGTGCCAGCAGGACCCAGGCTGGCGGGCACTACGAGCAGTACTTC.